This T cell receptor (beta chain) derives from a study of early T cells in non-severe SARS-CoV-2 infection. The CDR3 length is 13 residues. Looked up from germline, CDR1 is DFQATT and CDR2 is SNEGSKA (reference sequence). The V and J ends lost 3 bases and 7 bases respectively, with 15 bases between them. This clonotype has at least ten counts. MiXCR, applied by TCRdb to the 5' RACE reads, yields one record per CDR3 protein. The data contain some 48,000 distinct CDR3 sequences, around 7.7% of them seen just once; the ten biggest clones take up 5% to 6.5%. The rearrangement joins TRBV20-1 to TRBJ1-2; D is uncertain. The sample was whole blood. The sequence came from an adult who was a healthcare worker with PCR-confirmed SARS-CoV-2 infection or an uninfected control (not recorded which). The CDR3, as DNA: TGCAGTGCTAGGGCTTTGGGGATCCGTGGCTACACCTTC. Protein sequence: CSARALGIRGYTF.